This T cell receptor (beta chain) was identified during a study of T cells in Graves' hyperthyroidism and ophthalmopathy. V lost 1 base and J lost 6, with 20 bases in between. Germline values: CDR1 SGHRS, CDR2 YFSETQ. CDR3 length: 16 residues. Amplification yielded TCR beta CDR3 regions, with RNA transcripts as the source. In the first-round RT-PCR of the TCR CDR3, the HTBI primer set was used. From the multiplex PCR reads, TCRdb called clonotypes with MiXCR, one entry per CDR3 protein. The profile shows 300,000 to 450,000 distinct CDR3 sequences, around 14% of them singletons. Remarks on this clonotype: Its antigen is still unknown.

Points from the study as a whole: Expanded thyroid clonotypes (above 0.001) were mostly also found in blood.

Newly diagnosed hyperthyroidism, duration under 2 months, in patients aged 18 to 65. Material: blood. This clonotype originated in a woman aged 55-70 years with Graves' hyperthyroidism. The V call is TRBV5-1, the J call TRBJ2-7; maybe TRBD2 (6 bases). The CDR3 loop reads CASSLSTGVLLSEQYF. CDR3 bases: TGCGCCAGCAGCTTGTCGACGGGAGTTCTTTTGTCCGAGCAGTACTTC.